Listed below are T cell receptor beta chains from one sample, sequenced in a study of beta chain features in type 1 diabetes. Sequenced by immunoSEQ multiplex PCR; TCRdb stores in-frame clones only, minus some. The sample lists about 160,000 clones, 7.5% to 10% seen once, with approximately 2.2% in the top ten. Sequenced: central memory CD4+ T cells from blood. The receptors here all came from a woman aged 18-29 years in good health. Both conserved end residues are part of each CDR3. Each record gives: V gene, CDR3 length, J gene, D gene, clone size, CDR3 protein, CDR3 DNA. The D gene is left open where the match is weak. Not all rows give a size; the values are once, few, many and, for expanded clones, a class.

v_gene: TRBV30; len: 14; j_gene: TRBJ2-5; d_gene: TRBD1; abundance: NA; CDR3aa: CASSQGATQETQYF; CDR3nt: TGTGCCTCCTCACAGGGGGCTACACAAGAGACCCAGTACTTC
v_gene: TRBV5-1; len: 16; j_gene: TRBJ2-3; d_gene: TRBD2; abundance: NA; CDR3aa: CASSPSAGGPTDTQYF; CDR3nt: TGCGCCAGCAGCCCTTCAGCGGGAGGGCCGACAGATACGCAGTATTTT
v_gene: TRBV6-5; len: 15; j_gene: TRBJ2-3; d_gene: NA; abundance: NA; CDR3aa: CASRRGPTGTDTQYF; CDR3nt: TGTGCCAGCAGACGAGGTCCCACTGGGACAGATACGCAGTATTTT
v_gene: TRBV7-2; len: 14; j_gene: TRBJ2-7; d_gene: NA; abundance: few; CDR3aa: CASSLVTGIHEQYF; CDR3nt: TGTGCCAGCAGCTTAGTCACAGGGATTCACGAGCAGTACTTC
v_gene: TRBV2; len: 11; j_gene: TRBJ2-3; d_gene: NA; abundance: few; CDR3aa: CASRGGDTQYF; CDR3nt: TGTGCCAGCCGAGGGGGTGATACGCAGTATTTT
v_gene: TRBV14; len: 15; j_gene: TRBJ1-2; d_gene: NA; abundance: NA; CDR3aa: CASSQSLQGSYGYTF; CDR3nt: TGTGCCAGCAGCCAGAGTCTACAGGGAAGTTATGGCTACACCTTC
v_gene: TRBV7-2; len: 15; j_gene: TRBJ1-3; d_gene: NA; abundance: few; CDR3aa: CASSLGREAGNTIYF; CDR3nt: TGTGCCAGCAGCTTAGGCAGGGAGGCTGGAAACACCATATATTTT
v_gene: TRBV27; len: 12; j_gene: TRBJ1-2; d_gene: TRBD1; abundance: few; CDR3aa: CASGSRQGGYTF; CDR3nt: TGTGCCAGCGGATCACGACAGGGTGGCTACACCTTC
v_gene: TRBV4-2; len: 16; j_gene: TRBJ2-7; d_gene: TRBD1; abundance: NA; CDR3aa: CASSQDRGQNTYEQYF; CDR3nt: TGTGCCAGCAGCCAAGACAGGGGGCAAAATACCTACGAGCAGTACTTC
v_gene: TRBV9; len: 16; j_gene: TRBJ2-2; d_gene: NA; abundance: NA; CDR3aa: CASSPEGGFYTGELFF; CDR3nt: TGTGCCAGCAGCCCCGAAGGGGGATTCTACACCGGGGAGCTGTTTTTT
v_gene: TRBV5-1; len: 15; j_gene: TRBJ2-3; d_gene: NA; abundance: few; CDR3aa: CATSIKSGSTDTQYF; CDR3nt: TGCGCCACCAGTATCAAATCGGGTAGCACAGATACGCAGTATTTT
v_gene: TRBV6-6; len: 15; j_gene: TRBJ2-6; d_gene: NA; abundance: few; CDR3aa: CASSYTVSGANVLTF; CDR3nt: TGTGCCAGCAGTTACACTGTCTCTGGGGCCAACGTCCTGACTTTC
v_gene: TRBV28; len: 12; j_gene: TRBJ2-3; d_gene: NA; abundance: few; CDR3aa: CASSYRSDTQYF; CDR3nt: TGTGCCAGCAGCTACCGTTCGGATACGCAGTATTTT
v_gene: TRBV25-1; len: 14; j_gene: TRBJ2-5; d_gene: TRBD2; abundance: NA; CDR3aa: CASYPRGAGGTQYF; CDR3nt: TGTGCCAGCTACCCGCGCGGCGCGGGGGGGACCCAGTACTTC
v_gene: TRBV30; len: 15; j_gene: TRBJ1-5; d_gene: TRBD1; abundance: few; CDR3aa: CAWSEGTASNQPQHF; CDR3nt: TGTGCCTGGAGTGAAGGGACAGCTAGCAATCAGCCCCAGCATTTT
v_gene: TRBV7-9; len: 13; j_gene: TRBJ1-2; d_gene: NA; abundance: few; CDR3aa: CASSGGAVYGYTF; CDR3nt: TGTGCCAGCAGTGGGGGGGCGGTCTATGGCTACACCTTC
v_gene: TRBV5-1; len: 14; j_gene: TRBJ1-1; d_gene: NA; abundance: NA; CDR3aa: CASSLSQGGTEAFF; CDR3nt: TGCGCCAGCAGCTTGAGCCAGGGAGGCACTGAAGCTTTCTTT
v_gene: TRBV7-2; len: 15; j_gene: TRBJ2-7; d_gene: NA; abundance: NA; CDR3aa: CASSLGGGAGYEQYF; CDR3nt: TGTGCCAGCAGCTTAGGAGGGGGGGCCGGTTACGAGCAGTACTTC